The entry below gives a single T cell receptor (beta chain) sequence along with its context. The data stem from a study of blood T cell repertoires in COVID-19. The overall study: The United States, Italy and Spain supplied acute and convalescent COVID-19 samples.

The CDR3 has 15 residues. V gave up 1 base and J gave up 4 bases; unmatched junction bases: 6. Germline CDR1 and CDR2: SGHDT and YYEEEE. In the authors' methods: Researchers report that nucleated cell counts were estimated from reference gene primer amplification. Sequencing was performed with immunoSEQ multiplex PCR; in TCRdb, only in-frame clones are kept and a portion is missing. The DNA gave D and trimming, while V, J and clone size come from that table. The table includes some 330,000 clones, over 75% detected once. Sequenced input: PBMCs or T cells enriched from blood (not recorded which). The rearrangement uses TRBV5-6 and TRBJ2-7, with 9 positions matching TRBD2. The clonotype was recovered from a man aged 35-49 years in a cohort exposed to, infected with or recovered from COVID-19 (not recorded which). DNA of the CDR3: TGTGCCAGCAGCTTGAGCGGGCGGGGGGGATACGAGCAGTACTTC. Amino acids: CASSLSGRGGYEQYF.